The clone carrying this T cell receptor beta chain was observed a handful of times. This sample was taken from a study of early T cells in non-severe SARS-CoV-2 infection. One entry per CDR3 protein results from TCRdb running MiXCR on the 5' RACE reads. The repertoire holds 70,000 to 85,000 distinct CDR3 sequences, with under 15% as singletons. Germline-derived CDR1 and CDR2 are SEHNR and FQNEAQ (reference sequence). This CDR3 is built from 13 residues. V lost 5 bases and J lost 4, with 11 bases in between. The receptor's source is an adult who was a healthcare worker with PCR-confirmed SARS-CoV-2 infection or an uninfected control (not recorded which). V is TRBV7-9 and J is TRBJ1-1; D not certain. Sequenced material: whole blood. CDR3 sequence (DNA): TGTGCCAGCAGCACGCAGATGGGCACTGAAGCTTTCTTT. The encoded protein is CASSTQMGTEAFF.